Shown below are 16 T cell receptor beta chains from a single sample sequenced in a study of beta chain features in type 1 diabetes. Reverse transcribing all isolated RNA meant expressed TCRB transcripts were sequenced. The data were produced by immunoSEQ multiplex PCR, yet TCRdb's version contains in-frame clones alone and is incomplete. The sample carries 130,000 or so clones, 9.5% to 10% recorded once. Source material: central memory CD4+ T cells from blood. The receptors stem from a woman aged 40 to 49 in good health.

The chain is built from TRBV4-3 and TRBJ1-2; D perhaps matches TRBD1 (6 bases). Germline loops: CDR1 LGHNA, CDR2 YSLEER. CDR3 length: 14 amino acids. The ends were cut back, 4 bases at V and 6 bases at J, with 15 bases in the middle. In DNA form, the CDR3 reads TGCGCCAGCAGCCTCGGAGGACAGATAAATGGCTACACCTTC. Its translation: CASSLGGQINGYTF.

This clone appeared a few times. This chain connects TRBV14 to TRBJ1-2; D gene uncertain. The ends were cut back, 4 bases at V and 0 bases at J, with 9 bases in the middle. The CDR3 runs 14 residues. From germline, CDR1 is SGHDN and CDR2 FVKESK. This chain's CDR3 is CASSPLSANYGYTF. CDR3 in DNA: TGTGCCAGCAGCCCGCTCTCAGCTAACTATGGCTACACCTTC.

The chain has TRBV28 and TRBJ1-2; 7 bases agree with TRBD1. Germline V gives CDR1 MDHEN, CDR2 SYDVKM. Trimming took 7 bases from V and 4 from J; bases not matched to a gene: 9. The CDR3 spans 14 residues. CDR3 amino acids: CASTWDRTIYGYTF. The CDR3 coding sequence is TGTGCCAGCACCTGGGACAGAACCATCTATGGCTACACCTTC.

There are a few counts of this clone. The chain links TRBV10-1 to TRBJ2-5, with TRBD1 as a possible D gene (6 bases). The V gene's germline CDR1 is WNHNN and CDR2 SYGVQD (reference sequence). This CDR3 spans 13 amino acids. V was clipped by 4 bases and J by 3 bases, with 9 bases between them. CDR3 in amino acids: CASSVGQKETQYF. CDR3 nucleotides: TGCGCCAGCAGTGTCGGACAGAAAGAGACCCAGTACTTC.

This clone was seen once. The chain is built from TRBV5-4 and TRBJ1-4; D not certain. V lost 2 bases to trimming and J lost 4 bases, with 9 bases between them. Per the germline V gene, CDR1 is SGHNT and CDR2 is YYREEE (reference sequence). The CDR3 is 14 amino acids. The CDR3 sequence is CASSFWGVNEKLFF. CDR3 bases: TGTGCCAGCAGCTTTTGGGGAGTTAATGAAAAACTGTTTTTT.

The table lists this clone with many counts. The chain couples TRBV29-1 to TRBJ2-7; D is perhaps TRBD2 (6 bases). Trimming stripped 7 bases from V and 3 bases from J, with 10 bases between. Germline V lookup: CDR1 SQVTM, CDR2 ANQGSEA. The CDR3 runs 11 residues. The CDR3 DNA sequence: TGCAGCGGGGGGGAAGGCTACGAGCAGTACTTC. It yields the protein CSGGEGYEQYF.

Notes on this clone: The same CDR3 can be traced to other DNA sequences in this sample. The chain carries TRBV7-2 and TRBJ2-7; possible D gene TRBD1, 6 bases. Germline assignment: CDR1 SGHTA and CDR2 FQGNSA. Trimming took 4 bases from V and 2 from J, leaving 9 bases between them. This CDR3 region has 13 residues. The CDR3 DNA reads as TGTGCCAGCAGCTCACGGACAGCCTACGAGCAGTACTTC. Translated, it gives CASSSRTAYEQYF.

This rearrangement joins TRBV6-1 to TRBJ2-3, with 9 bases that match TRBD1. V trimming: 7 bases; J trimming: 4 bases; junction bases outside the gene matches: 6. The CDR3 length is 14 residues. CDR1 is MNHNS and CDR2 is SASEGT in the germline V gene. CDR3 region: CASNGDRVADTQYF. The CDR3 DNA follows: TGTGCCAGCAACGGGGACAGGGTGGCAGATACGCAGTATTTT.

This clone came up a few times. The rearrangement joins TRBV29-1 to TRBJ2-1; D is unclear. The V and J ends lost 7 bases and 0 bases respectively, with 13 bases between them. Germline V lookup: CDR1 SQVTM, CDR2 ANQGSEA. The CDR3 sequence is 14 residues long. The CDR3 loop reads CSACIDSSYNEQFF. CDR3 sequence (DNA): TGCAGCGCGTGCATTGATAGCTCCTACAATGAGCAGTTCTTC.

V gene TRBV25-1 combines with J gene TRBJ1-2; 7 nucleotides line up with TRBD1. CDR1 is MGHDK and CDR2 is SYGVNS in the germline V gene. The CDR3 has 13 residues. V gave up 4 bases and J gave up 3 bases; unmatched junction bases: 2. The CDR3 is CASSADRDYGYTF. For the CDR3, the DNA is TGTGCCAGCAGTGCCGACAGGGACTATGGCTACACCTTC.

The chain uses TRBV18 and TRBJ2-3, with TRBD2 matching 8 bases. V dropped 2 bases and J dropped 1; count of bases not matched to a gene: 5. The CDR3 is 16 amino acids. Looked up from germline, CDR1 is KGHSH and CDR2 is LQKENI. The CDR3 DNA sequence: TGTGCCAGCTCACCAATCCGGGGGGGCGGCACAGATACGCAGTATTTT. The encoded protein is CASSPIRGGGTDTQYF.

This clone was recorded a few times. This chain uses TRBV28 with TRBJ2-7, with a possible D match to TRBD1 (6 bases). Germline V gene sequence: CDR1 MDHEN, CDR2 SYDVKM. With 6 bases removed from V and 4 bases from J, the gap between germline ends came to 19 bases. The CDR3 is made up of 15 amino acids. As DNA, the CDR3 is TGTGCCAGCAGCCCCGCCGGGACAAAGTTTTACGAGCAGTACTTC. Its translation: CASSPAGTKFYEQYF.

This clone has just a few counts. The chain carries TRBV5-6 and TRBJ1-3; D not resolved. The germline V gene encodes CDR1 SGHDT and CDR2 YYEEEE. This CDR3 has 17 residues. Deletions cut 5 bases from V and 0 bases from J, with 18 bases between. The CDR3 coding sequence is TGTGCCAGCAGTCTGAAAGGAGGGCAACGCTCTGGAAACACCATATATTTT. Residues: CASSLKGGQRSGNTIYF.

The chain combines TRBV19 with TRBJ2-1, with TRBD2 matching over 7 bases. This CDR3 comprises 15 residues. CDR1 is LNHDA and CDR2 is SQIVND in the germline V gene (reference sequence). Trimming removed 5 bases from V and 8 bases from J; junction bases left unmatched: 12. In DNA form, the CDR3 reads TGTGCCAGTAGTGGGCAGTGGCTAGCGGAGGATGAGCAGTTCTTC. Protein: CASSGQWLAEDEQFF.

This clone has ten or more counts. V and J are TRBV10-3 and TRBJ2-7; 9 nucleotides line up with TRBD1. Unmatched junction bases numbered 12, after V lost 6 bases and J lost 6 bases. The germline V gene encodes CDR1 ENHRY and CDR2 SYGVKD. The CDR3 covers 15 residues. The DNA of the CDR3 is TGTGCCATCAGCGATGGAGGGACAGGGTCGAGCGAGCAGTACTTC. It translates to CAISDGGTGSSEQYF.

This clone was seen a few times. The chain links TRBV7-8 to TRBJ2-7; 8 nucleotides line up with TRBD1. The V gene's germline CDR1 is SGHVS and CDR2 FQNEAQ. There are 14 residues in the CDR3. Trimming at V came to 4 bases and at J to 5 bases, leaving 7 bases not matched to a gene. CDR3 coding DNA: TGTGCCAGCAGCTGGACAGGGACGACGCACGAGCAGTACTTC. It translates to CASSWTGTTHEQYF.